One sample yielded the 17 T cell receptor beta chains listed below, sequenced in a study of blood T cell repertoires in COVID-19. Measured with immunoSEQ multiplex PCR; TCRdb has only the in-frame clones, and not every one. The data contain about 210,000 clones, 84% of them seen just once; the ten biggest clones take up around 7.3%. Input material: peripheral blood. All receptors derive from a woman aged 45-65 years with active or convalescent COVID-19.

This clone was seen just once. The chain combines TRBV6-5 with TRBJ1-2; TRBD1 agrees at 8 bases. Germline CDR1 is MNHEY and CDR2 is SVGAGI. The CDR3 totals 14 residues. V lost 4 bases and J lost 6; bases outside the gene matches: 7. The CDR3 nucleotides are TGTGCCAGCAGTTTCTCAGGGGGCAGGCATGGCTACACCTTC. Translation: CASSFSGGRHGYTF.

The chain recombines TRBV6-5 with TRBJ2-2, with D unclear. Germline-derived CDR1 and CDR2 are MNHEY and SVGAGI. The germline V and J ends were trimmed by 6 bases and 3 bases, with 14 bases remaining between them. The CDR3 is 15 amino acids. The CDR3 loop reads CASRPRNGYTGELFF. The CDR3 DNA is TGTGCCAGCAGACCTAGGAACGGGTACACCGGGGAGCTGTTTTTT.

The chain carries TRBV14 and TRBJ1-1, with D maybe TRBD1 (5 bases). Germline values: CDR1 SGHDN, CDR2 FVKESK. V was pared by 1 base and J by 1 base, with 10 bases between. The CDR3 spans 15 residues. The CDR3 loop is CASSQGRGRNTEAFF. DNA of the CDR3: TGTGCCAGCAGCCAAGGGCGGGGACGGAACACTGAAGCTTTCTTT.

This clone turned up a few times. The chain is built from TRBV28 and TRBJ2-5; 9 nucleotides agree with TRBD1. This CDR3 is 17 amino acids long. Germline CDR1 reads MDHEN; CDR2 reads SYDVKM. With 5 bases clipped from V and 2 bases from J, the junction kept 12 bases outside the gene matches. The CDR3 is CASSRTGELLGQETQYF. CDR3 DNA sequence: TGTGCCAGCAGTCGGACAGGGGAGTTGCTGGGGCAAGAGACCCAGTACTTC.

The J gene is TRBJ2-2, the V gene TRBV7-9; 7 nucleotides agree with TRBD1. The V and J ends lost 6 bases and 4 bases, in that order; junction bases with no gene match: 11. Germline CDR1 is SEHNR and CDR2 is FQNEAQ (reference sequence). The CDR3 length is 16 residues. CDR3 protein: CASSRQGRGSTGELFF. CDR3 sequence (DNA): TGTGCCAGCAGTCGACAGGGCAGGGGGAGCACCGGGGAGCTGTTTTTT.

This chain connects TRBV7-6 to TRBJ2-5; TRBD2 matches 8 bases. The CDR3 spans 22 residues. With 5 bases clipped from V and 2 bases from J, the junction kept 28 bases outside the gene matches. The V gene's germline CDR1 is SGHVS and CDR2 FNYEAQ. The CDR3 nucleotides are TGTGCCAGCAGCCCCTTCCCTCTTACCGGGAGGGTAGCCGTTCCGGAACAAGAGACCCAGTACTTC. Its translation is CASSPFPLTGRVAVPEQETQYF.

The chain joins TRBV7-9 to TRBJ2-5; 9 bases line up with TRBD1. CDR1 is SEHNR, CDR2 FQNEAQ, per germline (reference sequence). The CDR3 runs 14 residues. J was trimmed by 3 bases and V by 5 bases; bases with no gene match: 4. CDR3 nucleotides: TGTGCCAGCAGCGCCACAGGGGGCGAAGAGACCCAGTACTTC. Protein product: CASSATGGEETQYF.

This chain links TRBV4-2 with TRBJ2-1, with D perhaps matching TRBD2 (5 bases). V lost 0 bases to trimming and J lost 9 bases, with 15 bases between them. The CDR3 length is 15 residues. The germline gives CDR1 LGHNA, CDR2 YNFKEQ. In DNA, the CDR3 is TGTGCCAGCAGCCAAGAAGGAGGTCAGACACCTGAGCAGTTCTTC. Translation gives CASSQEGGQTPEQFF.

This chain connects TRBV12-2 to TRBJ1-5; the tabulated D call, TRBD1, remains unverified against the DNA. TRBV12-2 is termed a pseudogene. This CDR3 comprises 12 residues. The CDR3: CASRSGNQPQHF. The CDR3 nucleotides are TGTGCAAGTCGCTCAGGGAATCAGCCCCAGCATTTT.

This chain uses TRBV27 with TRBJ2-1; D might be TRBD1 (5 bases). V shed 1 base and J shed 5 bases, with 15 bases lying between them. CDR1 is MNHEY, CDR2 SMNVEV, per germline (reference sequence). This CDR3 contains 16 residues. CDR3 sequence reads: CASSLWAQGTHNEQFF. CDR3 sequence (DNA): TGTGCCAGCAGTTTATGGGCTCAGGGAACGCACAATGAGCAGTTCTTC.

The J gene is TRBJ1-5, the V gene TRBV4-1; perhaps TRBD1 as D (5 bases). Trimming removed 0 bases at V and 6 bases at J, with 12 bases between. Germline V CDR1 and CDR2: MGHRA, YSYEKL. The CDR3 totals 15 residues. CDR3 region: CASSQELGVVQPQHF. Written as DNA, the CDR3 is TGCGCCAGCAGCCAAGAGTTAGGGGTAGTTCAGCCCCAGCATTTT.

The chain combines TRBV10-3 with TRBJ2-1, with 8 nucleotides matching TRBD2. This CDR3 has 19 residues. The V gene end was trimmed by 3 bases and the J gene end by 1 base; junction bases not matched to a gene: 14. Germline assignment: CDR1 ENHRY and CDR2 SYGVKD. Here the CDR3 reads CAISDREGSGDFSYNEQFF. In DNA, the CDR3 is TGTGCCATCAGTGACCGCGAGGGTAGCGGGGACTTTTCCTACAATGAGCAGTTCTTC.

The rearrangement joins TRBV5-4 to TRBJ1-6; TRBD1 matches at 10 bases. The CDR3 runs 18 residues. Germline CDR1 is SGHNT and CDR2 is YYREEE (reference sequence). The trim removed 4 bases at V and 6 bases at J, leaving 13 bases unmatched. In nucleotides, the CDR3 is TGTGCCAGCAGCCCTATAAGGACAGGGGGTTTAGGTAATTCACCCCTCCACTTT. This sequence encodes CASSPIRTGGLGNSPLHF.

CDR3 protein: CASSVASAPGELFF. Written as DNA, the CDR3 is TGTGCCAGCAGCGTAGCTAGCGCCCCCGGGGAGCTGTTTTTT. The chain employs TRBV9 and TRBJ2-2; D is possibly TRBD2 (6 bases). V was shortened by 0 bases and J by 6 bases, with 9 bases between the two germline ends. The CDR3 sequence is 14 residues long. The germline gives CDR1 SGDLS, CDR2 YYNGEE.

The gene calls are TRBV6-1 and TRBJ1-6; D perhaps matches TRBD1 (5 bases). Trimming removed 4 bases from V and 4 bases from J, with 14 bases in between. This CDR3 spans 16 amino acids. Germline CDR1 reads MNHNS; CDR2 reads SASEGT. The CDR3 sequence: CASSVSPTAYNSPLHF. For the CDR3, the DNA is TGTGCCAGCAGTGTTTCACCGACAGCTTATAATTCACCCCTCCACTTT.

The chain has TRBV5-1 and TRBJ1-2; 9 positions agree with TRBD1. Trimming removed 4 bases from V and 7 bases from J; junction bases left unmatched: 11. Germline V lookup: CDR1 SGHRS, CDR2 YFSETQ. This CDR3 region has 15 residues. The CDR3 region has the DNA TGCGCCAGCAGCCCACCTCCTGGACAGGGGCTTGGCTACACCTTC. The encoded protein is CASSPPPGQGLGYTF.

The chain is built from TRBV5-4 and TRBJ2-5, with a possible D match to TRBD1 (8 bases). Germline assignment: CDR1 SGHNT and CDR2 YYREEE (reference sequence). The CDR3 is made up of 16 amino acids. With 5 bases removed from V and 1 base from J, the gap between germline ends came to 18 bases. In nucleotides, the CDR3 is TGTGCCAGCAGACAGGGGGGCGGGAGACTCCAAGAGACCCAGTACTTC. As protein: CASRQGGGRLQETQYF.